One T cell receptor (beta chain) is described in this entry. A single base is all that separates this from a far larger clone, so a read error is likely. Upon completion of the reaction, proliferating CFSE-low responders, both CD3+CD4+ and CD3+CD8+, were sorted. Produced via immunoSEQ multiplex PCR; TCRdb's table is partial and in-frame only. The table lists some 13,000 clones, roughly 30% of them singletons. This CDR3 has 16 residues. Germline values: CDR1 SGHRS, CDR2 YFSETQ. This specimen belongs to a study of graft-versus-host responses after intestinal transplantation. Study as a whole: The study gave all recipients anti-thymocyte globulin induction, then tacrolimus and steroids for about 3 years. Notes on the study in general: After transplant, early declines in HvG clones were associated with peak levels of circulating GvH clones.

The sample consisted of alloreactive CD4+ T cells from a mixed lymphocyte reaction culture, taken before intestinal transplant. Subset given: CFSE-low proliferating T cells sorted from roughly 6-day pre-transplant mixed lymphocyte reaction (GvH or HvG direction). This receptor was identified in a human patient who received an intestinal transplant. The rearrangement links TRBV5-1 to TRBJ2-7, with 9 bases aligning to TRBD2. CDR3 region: CSSSLASGRYSYEQYF. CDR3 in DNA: TGCTCCAGCAGCTTGGCAAGCGGGAGGTACTCCTACGAGCAGTACTTC.